This T cell receptor beta chain is from a study of CD8 T cells in ankylosing spondylitis. General study findings and limits: A motif in TCR beta, a set of roughly 8 highly homologous variants, appeared characteristic of ankylosing spondylitis blood.

This clonotype was seen a few times. The antigen is not known. TCRdb reanalysed the 5' RACE reads using MiXCR and keeps one entry per CDR3 protein. The sample has roughly 700,000 distinct CDR3 sequences, roughly 19% seen once. Sequenced material: blood, either unsorted or a sorted T cell fraction (not recorded which). The receptor was isolated from a male donor with ankylosing spondylitis.

CDR3 sequence: CASSFSRALAKNIQYF. Written as DNA, the CDR3 is TGTGCCAGCAGTTTCAGTCGAGCCCTAGCCAAAAACATTCAGTACTTC. The V gene is TRBV12-3 or TRBV12-4, the J gene TRBJ2-4, with D unclear. Trimming pared 3 bases from V and 0 bases from J, leaving 12 bases between. This CDR3 comprises 16 residues.